This T cell receptor beta chain was sequenced for a study of shared clonotypes between healthy human individuals. For sorted subsets, roughly 200 ng DNA per replicate equaled 33,000 or so T cell genomes. Produced via immunoSEQ multiplex PCR; TCRdb's table is partial and in-frame only. The repertoire holds more than 2 million clones, with about 95% as singletons. This clone was seen a single time. Germline V gene sequence: CDR1 SGHRS, CDR2 YFSETQ. Trimming shortened V by 0 bases and J by 0 bases, and 13 bases separated the two germline ends. The CDR3 totals 18 residues. This sequence was found in a man aged 18-30 years in good health. This chain connects TRBV5-1 to TRBJ2-6, with a weak D call TRBD1 (5 bases). The sequenced sample was naive CD4+ T cells sorted from blood. Subset reported: CD45RA+ positively selected. The DNA for the CDR3 is TGCGCCAGCAGCTTGGCCCCGCAGGGAAGCTCTGGGGCCAACGTCCTGACTTTC. Translating gives CASSLAPQGSSGANVLTF.